This TCR beta chain was recorded in a study of intratumoral heterogeneity in liver cancer. Study-level background: In the full roughly 13-patient cohort, the median age was roughly 63 years and the majority of patients were male. RNA-seq, DNA sequencing, TCR-seq and SNP array data from multiple regions of hepatocellular carcinoma specimens were combined in the study to investigate intratumor heterogeneity. A total of 71 multiregional samples from approximately 15 HCC patients, consisting of approximately 49 tumoral and approximately 20 adjacent nontumoral regions, were included in the overall cohort.

Early-stage hepatocellular carcinoma was present in all patients, and no therapy was administered to any patient before surgical resection. The sampled areas showed no macroscopic signs of necrosis or hemorrhage. TCR sequencing (ImmunoSeq) was performed on multiple regions from two patients. Frozen tissue samples from resection were taken at least 1 cm away from one another. Samples with the label N were taken from nontumoral liver tissue next to the tumor. Genomic DNA was extracted from bulk tissue using the DNeasy blood and tissue kit. This clone was picked up a small number of times. It has no known antigen specificity. No base quality values were provided; no much bigger clone lies one nucleotide off. Using the immunoSEQ assay, the TCR beta chain CDR3 regions were sequenced from genomic DNA. Rearranged VDJ segments were amplified with primers that anneal to V and J segments. The source study handled its data this way. The ImmunoSeq Analyzer software was used to compute clonality and richness metrics. To find clones with differing abundance between regions, Fisher's exact test was applied together with a beta-binomial method for extra stringency. As stored in TCRdb, this immuneACCESS dataset retains in-frame rearrangements with V and J assigned. A fraction of the clones does not appear; measured against another copy, unresolved V genes explain less than half of the discrepancy, and the remainder lacks a known reason. V, J and clone size are taken as reported in that table, and D and trimming were inferred from the DNA itself. A total of tens of thousands of clones appear in this sample, around two thirds of them only once. Clones ranked in the top ten supply approximately 17% of the sample.

What the study reported, not specific to this receptor: A relatively low patient number and under-sampled tumor-infiltrating lymphocyte representation were acknowledged by the authors as limitations.

Trimming takes 3 bases from V and 2 bases from J, and the germline ends sit 8 bases apart. In the germline V gene (reference sequence), CDR1 corresponds to MNHEY and CDR2 to SMNVEV. CDR3 length: 14 amino acids, cysteine to phenylalanine. Kept here is only the CDR3 DNA, which spans 42 bases and is read in frame from base 1. This clonotype originated in a woman between 65 and 79 years old with hepatocellular carcinoma. This sample comprised tumor-adjacent normal tissue, obtained before any cancer treatment. The chain was built from TRBV27 and TRBJ2-1, with the D segment possibly TRBD1 or TRBD2, each aligning over 5 bases. The bases read TGTGCCAGCAGTTTTGGGACCACCTACAATGAGCAGTTCTTC. This translates into CASSFGTTYNEQFF.